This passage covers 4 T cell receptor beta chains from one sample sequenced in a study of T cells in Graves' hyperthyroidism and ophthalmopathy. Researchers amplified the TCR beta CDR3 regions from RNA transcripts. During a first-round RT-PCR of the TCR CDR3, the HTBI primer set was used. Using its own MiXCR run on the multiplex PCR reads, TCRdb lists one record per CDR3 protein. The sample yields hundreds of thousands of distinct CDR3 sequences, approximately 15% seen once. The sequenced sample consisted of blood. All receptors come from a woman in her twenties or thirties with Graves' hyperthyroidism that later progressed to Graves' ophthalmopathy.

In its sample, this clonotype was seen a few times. The CDR3 is CAMSGTGVPGELFF. The CDR3 DNA reads as TGTGCCATGTCCGGGACAGGGGTTCCCGGGGAGCTGTTTTTT. The chain couples TRBV6-1 to TRBJ2-2, with 10 positions matching TRBD1. Trimming removed 10 bases from V and 6 bases from J; junction bases left unmatched: 8. Germline V CDR1 and CDR2: MNHNS, SASEGT. The CDR3 is 14 amino acids.

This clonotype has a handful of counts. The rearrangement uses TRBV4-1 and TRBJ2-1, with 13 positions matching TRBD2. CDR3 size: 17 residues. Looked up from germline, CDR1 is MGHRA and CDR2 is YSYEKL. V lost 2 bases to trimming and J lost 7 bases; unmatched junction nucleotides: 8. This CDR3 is CASSQLGLAGLNNEQFF. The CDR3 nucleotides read TGCGCCAGCAGCCAACTGGGACTAGCGGGGTTAAATAATGAGCAGTTCTTC.

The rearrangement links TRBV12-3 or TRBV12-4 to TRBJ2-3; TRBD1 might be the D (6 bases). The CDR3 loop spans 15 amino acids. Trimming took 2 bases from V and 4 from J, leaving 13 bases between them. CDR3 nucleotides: TGTGCCAGCAGTTTAAAACTACAGGGAGCAGATACGCAGTATTTT. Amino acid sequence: CASSLKLQGADTQYF.

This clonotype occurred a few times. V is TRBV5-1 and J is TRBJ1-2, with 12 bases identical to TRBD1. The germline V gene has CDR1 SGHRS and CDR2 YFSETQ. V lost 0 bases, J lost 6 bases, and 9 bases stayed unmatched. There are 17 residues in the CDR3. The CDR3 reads CASSLVTPGQGADGYTF. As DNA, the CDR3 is TGCGCCAGCAGCTTGGTAACTCCGGGACAGGGGGCAGATGGCTACACCTTC.